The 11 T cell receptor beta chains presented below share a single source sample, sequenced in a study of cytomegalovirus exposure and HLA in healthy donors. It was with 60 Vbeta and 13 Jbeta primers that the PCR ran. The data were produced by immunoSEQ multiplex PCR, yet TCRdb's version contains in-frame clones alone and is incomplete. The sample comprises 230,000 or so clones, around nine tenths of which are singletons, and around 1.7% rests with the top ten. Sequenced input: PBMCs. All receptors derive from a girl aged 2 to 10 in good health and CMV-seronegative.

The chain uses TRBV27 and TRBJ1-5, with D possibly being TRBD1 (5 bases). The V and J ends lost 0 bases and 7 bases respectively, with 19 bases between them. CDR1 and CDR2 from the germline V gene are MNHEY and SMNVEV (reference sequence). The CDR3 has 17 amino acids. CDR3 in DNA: TGTGCCAGCAGTTTATCTTGGTGGGTAGGGGCGGGGCAGCCCCAGCATTTT. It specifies CASSLSWWVGAGQPQHF.

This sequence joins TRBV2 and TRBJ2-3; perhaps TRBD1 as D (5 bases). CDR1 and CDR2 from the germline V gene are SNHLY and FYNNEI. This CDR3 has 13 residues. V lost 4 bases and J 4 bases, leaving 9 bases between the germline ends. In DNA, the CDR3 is TGTGCCAGCAGTGTTCAGGGATCAGATACGCAGTATTTT. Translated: CASSVQGSDTQYF. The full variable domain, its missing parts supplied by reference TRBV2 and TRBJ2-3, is EPEVTQTPSHQVTQMGQEVILRCVPISNHLYFYWYRQILGQKVEFLVSFYNNEISEKSEIFDDQFSVERPDGSNFTLKIRSTKLEDSAMYFCASSVQGSDTQYFGPGTRLTVL.

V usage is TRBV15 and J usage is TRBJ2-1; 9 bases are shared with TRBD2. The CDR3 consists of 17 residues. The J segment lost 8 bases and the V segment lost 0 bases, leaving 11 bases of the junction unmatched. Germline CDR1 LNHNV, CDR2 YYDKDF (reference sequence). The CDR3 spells CATSRDLSGGRAHEQFF. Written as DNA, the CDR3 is TGTGCCACCAGCAGAGATCTCAGCGGCGGGAGGGCCCATGAGCAGTTCTTC.

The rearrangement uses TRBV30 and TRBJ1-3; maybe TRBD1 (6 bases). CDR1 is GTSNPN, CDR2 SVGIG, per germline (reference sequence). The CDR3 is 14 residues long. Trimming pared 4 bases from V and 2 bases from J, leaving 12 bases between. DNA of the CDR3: TGTGCCTGGACCTACAAGGGGGCTGGAAACACCATATATTTT. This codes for CAWTYKGAGNTIYF.

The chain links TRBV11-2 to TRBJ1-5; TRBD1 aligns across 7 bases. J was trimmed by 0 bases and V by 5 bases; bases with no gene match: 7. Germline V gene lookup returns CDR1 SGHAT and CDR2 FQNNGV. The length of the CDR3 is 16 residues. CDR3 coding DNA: TGTGCCAGCAGCCCAGGGGGAGAGTATAGCAATCAGCCCCAGCATTTT. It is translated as CASSPGGEYSNQPQHF.

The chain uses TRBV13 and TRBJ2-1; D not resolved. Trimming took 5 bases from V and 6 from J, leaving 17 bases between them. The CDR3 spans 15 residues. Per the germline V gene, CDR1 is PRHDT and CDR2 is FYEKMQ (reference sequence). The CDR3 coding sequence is TGTGCCAGCAGCCCCCCGGGTCCCTCTGGCAATGAGCAGTTCTTC. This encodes CASSPPGPSGNEQFF.

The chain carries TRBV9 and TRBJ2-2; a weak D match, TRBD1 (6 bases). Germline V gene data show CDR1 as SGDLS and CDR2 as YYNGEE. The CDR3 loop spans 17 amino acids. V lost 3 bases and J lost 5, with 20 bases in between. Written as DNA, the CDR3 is TGTGCCAGCAGCGCTCCTACCCGACAGGTTTGGACCGGGGAGCTGTTTTTT. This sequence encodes CASSAPTRQVWTGELFF.

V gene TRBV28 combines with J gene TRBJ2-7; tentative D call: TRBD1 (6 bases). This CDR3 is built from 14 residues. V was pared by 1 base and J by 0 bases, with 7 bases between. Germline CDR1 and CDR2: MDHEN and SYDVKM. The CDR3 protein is CASSLYRDSYEQYF. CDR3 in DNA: TGTGCCAGCAGTTTATACAGGGACTCCTACGAGCAGTACTTC.

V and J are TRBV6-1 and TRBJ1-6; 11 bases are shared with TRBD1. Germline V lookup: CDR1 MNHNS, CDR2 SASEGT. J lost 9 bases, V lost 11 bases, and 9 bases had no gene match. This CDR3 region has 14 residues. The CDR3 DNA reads TGTGCCGCGGTGGGGACAGGGGGTATTTCACCCCTCCACTTT. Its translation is CAAVGTGGISPLHF.

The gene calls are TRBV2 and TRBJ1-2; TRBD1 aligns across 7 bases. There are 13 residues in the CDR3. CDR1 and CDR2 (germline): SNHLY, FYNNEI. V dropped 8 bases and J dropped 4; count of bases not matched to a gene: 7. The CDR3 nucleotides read TGTGCCAGCTTGACAGGGATAGGCTATGGCTACACCTTC. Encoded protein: CASLTGIGYGYTF.

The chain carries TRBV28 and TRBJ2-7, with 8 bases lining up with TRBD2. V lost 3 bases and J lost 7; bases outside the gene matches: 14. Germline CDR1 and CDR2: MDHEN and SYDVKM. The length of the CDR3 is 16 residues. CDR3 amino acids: CASSLSPAAGAKEQYF. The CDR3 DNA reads TGTGCCAGCAGTTTGTCCCCGGCAGCGGGGGCCAAGGAGCAGTACTTC.